A single sample is the source of the 25 T cell receptor beta chains below, sequenced in a study of CD8+ T cells in alopecia areata (dated by TCRdb to the late 2010s). To prepare the library, the immunoSEQ multiplex PCR assay was applied. To provide template for TCR sequencing, every sample had RNA extracted and reverse transcribed into cDNA. TCRdb carries this immuneACCESS record with in-frame sequences only. Its versions omit some clonotypes, under half of them owing to an unresolved V gene in the studies checked, with the rest unexplained. Recorded for this sample are approximately 300,000 clones; 58% of them occurred a single time. The ten largest clones represent less than 2% of the sample. The time point label, as the study defines it: about 25 weeks on oral tofacitinib. Read against the paper, the sample's treatment or condition label means: oral pan-JAK inhibitor, 5-10 mg twice daily. Specimen: CD4+ T cells sorted from blood, collected at week 24, from a patient treated with tofacitinib. These receptors came from a human donor with alopecia areata.

The chain is built from TRBV5-1 and TRBJ2-1, with D tentatively TRBD1 (5 bases). The CDR3 consists of 14 residues. Trimming took 6 bases from V and 6 from J, leaving 16 bases between them. The germline V gene has CDR1 SGHRS and CDR2 YFSETQ. The CDR3 DNA is TGCGCCAGCAACCCTTCAGGGTTAGTCAATGAGCAGTTCTTC. Translated, it gives CASNPSGLVNEQFF.

The V call is TRBV4-2, the J call TRBJ1-6; D gene ambiguous. Germline lookup yields CDR1 LGHNA and CDR2 YNFKEQ. This CDR3 contains 14 residues. V gave up 0 bases and J gave up 7 bases, with 7 bases separating them. CDR3 sequence reads: CASSQEQRNSPLHF. DNA for the CDR3: TGTGCCAGCAGCCAAGAGCAGAGGAATTCACCCCTCCACTTT.

This clone showed up just a few times. The chain employs TRBV29-1 and TRBJ1-5, with D perhaps matching TRBD1 (6 bases). V was clipped by 4 bases and J by 3 bases, with 10 bases between them. Per the germline V gene, CDR1 is SQVTM and CDR2 is ANQGSEA. The CDR3 sequence is 13 residues long. CDR3 DNA sequence: TGCAGCGTTGCGGGGGCTCCCAATCAGCCCCAGCATTTT. It specifies CSVAGAPNQPQHF.

The chain carries TRBV4-1 and TRBJ1-5; the match to TRBD1 covers 7 bases. The CDR3 length is 16 residues. Germline lookup yields CDR1 MGHRA and CDR2 YSYEKL. The J segment lost 1 base and the V segment lost 0 bases, leaving 3 bases of the junction unmatched. As DNA, the CDR3 is TGCGCCAGCAGCCAAGATCAGGGGGTCAGCAATCAGCCCCAGCATTTT. Protein product: CASSQDQGVSNQPQHF.

This clone occurred a few times. This chain joins TRBV19 and TRBJ2-3; D is perhaps TRBD1 or TRBD2 (5 bases each). Germline CDR1 and CDR2: LNHDA and SQIVND (reference sequence). V lost 6 bases and J lost 6, with 13 bases in between. The CDR3 sequence is 13 residues long. The CDR3 protein is CASRGPAQDTQYF. CDR3 sequence (DNA): TGTGCCAGTAGGGGACCGGCCCAGGATACGCAGTATTTT.

This clone appeared a few times. This sequence joins TRBV5-6 and TRBJ1-2; D gene unclear. Germline CDR1 and CDR2: SGHDT and YYEEEE. V was clipped by 1 base and J by 8 bases, with 6 bases between them. CDR3 length equals 11 residues. The CDR3 sequence is CASSLLRGYTF. CDR3 sequence (DNA): TGTGCCAGCAGCTTGCTCAGGGGCTACACCTTC.

This clone came up a few times. Its ends do not fully match the called genes, so a read error is possible. This chain connects TRBV7-7 to TRBJ2-5; no definite D call. The CDR3 has 13 residues. Per the germline V gene, CDR1 is SSHAT and CDR2 is FNYEAQ (reference sequence). CDR3 DNA sequence: TGTGCTAGCAGCTCGCCCTCGCAAGAGACCCAGTACTTC. It encodes CASSSPSQETQYF.

The rearrangement joins TRBV25-1 to TRBJ2-5; D could derive from TRBD1 or TRBD2 (6 bases each). This CDR3 is built from 16 residues. Germline CDR1 MGHDK, CDR2 SYGVNS. Trimming stripped 3 bases from V and 7 bases from J, with 21 bases between. The CDR3, as DNA: TGTGCCAGCAGTGACCCGACTGGGGGGCGAAAGGGGACCCAGTACTTC. This gives the protein CASSDPTGGRKGTQYF.

The rearrangement uses TRBV4-3 and TRBJ2-7; 7 bases agree with TRBD1. Germline-derived CDR1 and CDR2 are LGHNA and YSLEER. The trim removed 4 bases at V and 0 bases at J, leaving 9 bases unmatched. This CDR3 is built from 16 residues. The CDR3, as DNA: TGCGCCAGCAGCCGCACCCGGGACAGTTCCTCCTACGAGCAGTACTTC. It translates to CASSRTRDSSSYEQYF.

V and J are TRBV6-6 and TRBJ2-2; D is undetermined. Germline V gene sequence: CDR1 MNHNY, CDR2 SVGAGI (reference sequence). Trimming cost V 2 bases and J 10 bases, with 11 bases left between them. The CDR3 consists of 13 residues. In nucleotides, the CDR3 is TGTGCCAGCAGTTACCCCCAGAGATCGGAGCTGTTTTTT. Residues: CASSYPQRSELFF.

The chain links TRBV7-2 to TRBJ1-1; D unresolved. V was trimmed by 7 bases and J by 1 base, leaving 16 bases between them. Germline lookup yields CDR1 SGHTA and CDR2 FQGNSA. The CDR3 totals 15 residues. The CDR3 is CASTFSMGANTEAFF. CDR3 sequence (DNA): TGTGCCAGCACTTTCTCAATGGGAGCGAACACTGAAGCTTTCTTT.

The chain uses TRBV4-3 and TRBJ2-2; no definite D call. The CDR3 sequence is 16 residues long. Germline V CDR1 and CDR2: LGHNA, YSLEER. V lost 1 base to trimming and J lost 4 bases, with 13 bases between them. The CDR3 sequence: CASSQAPAQITGELFF. In DNA, the CDR3 is TGCGCCAGCAGCCAAGCGCCAGCCCAGATCACCGGGGAGCTGTTTTTT.

The chain combines TRBV29-1 with TRBJ1-1; 12 bases are shared with TRBD1. The CDR3 runs to 14 residues. V lost 6 bases, J lost 4 bases, and 6 bases stayed unmatched. CDR1 and CDR2 from the germline V gene are SQVTM and ANQGSEA. The CDR3 spells CSVRPGQGATEAFF. CDR3 nucleotides: TGCAGCGTCCGACCGGGACAGGGGGCCACTGAAGCTTTCTTT.

This clone was seen a few times. This chain connects TRBV19 to TRBJ1-4; possible D gene TRBD1, 6 bases. V shed 4 bases and J shed 3 bases, with 9 bases lying between them. Germline loops: CDR1 LNHDA, CDR2 SQIVND (reference sequence). The CDR3 runs 14 residues. The CDR3 region has the DNA TGTGCCAGTAGTACGACAGGATCTAATGAAAAACTGTTTTTT. Its translation: CASSTTGSNEKLFF.

The genes are TRBV29-1 and TRBJ1-3; 8 bases agree with TRBD1. V lost 6 bases, J lost 2 bases, and 3 bases stayed unmatched. CDR1 and CDR2 (germline): SQVTM, ANQGSEA. The CDR3 has 13 amino acids. The CDR3: CSVRTGTGNTIYF. The DNA of the CDR3 is TGCAGCGTGAGGACAGGGACTGGAAACACCATATATTTT.

The rearrangement links TRBV30 to TRBJ1-1; possible D gene TRBD1, 5 bases. The CDR3 is 16 residues long. Germline CDR1 GTSNPN, CDR2 SVGIG (reference sequence). V shed 5 bases and J shed 4 bases, with 23 bases lying between them. CDR3 nucleotide sequence: TGTGCCTGGGCGCAGGGTCGGGGAGGTTATCTCACTGAAGCTTTCTTT. It yields the protein CAWAQGRGGYLTEAFF.

The chain has TRBV7-2 and TRBJ2-7; TRBD1 matches at 7 bases. The CDR3 sequence is 15 residues long. V was pared by 0 bases and J by 2 bases, with 4 bases of the junction left unmatched. CDR1 SGHTA and CDR2 FQGNSA come from the germline V gene. Written as DNA, the CDR3 is TGTGCCAGCAGCTTAGCGGGTACAGGGGCCTACGAGCAGTACTTC. Encoded protein: CASSLAGTGAYEQYF.

Only a few counts were recorded for this clone. One end of the junction is discordant with germline, which a read error may explain. The V and J genes are TRBV6-5 and TRBJ1-6; D not certain. Germline V gene data show CDR1 as MNHEY and CDR2 as SVGAGI. This CDR3 is 11 amino acids long. The CDR3 DNA follows: TGTGCCAGCAGTTACTCGGGAAAGGCCTACTTT. This sequence encodes CASSYSGKAYF.

The rearrangement uses TRBV10-3 and TRBJ1-6, with 10 nucleotides matching TRBD1. V gave up 3 bases and J gave up 13 bases; unmatched junction bases: 6. Germline V lookup: CDR1 ENHRY, CDR2 SYGVKD. This CDR3 has 14 amino acids. CDR3 in DNA: TGTGCCATCAGTGAAGGGGACAGGGGATCGCCCCTCCACTTT. Its protein is CAISEGDRGSPLHF.

The chain employs TRBV30 and TRBJ2-3; D perhaps matches TRBD2 (5 bases). Germline values: CDR1 GTSNPN, CDR2 SVGIG (reference sequence). Trimming pared 2 bases from V and 2 bases from J, leaving 11 bases between. This CDR3 has 14 amino acids. The DNA for the CDR3 is TGTGCCTGGAGTAGGAGGCTAGTCACAGATACGCAGTATTTT. Its protein is CAWSRRLVTDTQYF. Combining the CDR3 with reference TRBV30 and TRBJ2-3 gives the whole variable domain SQTIHQWPATLVQPVGSPLSLECTVEGTSNPNLYWYRQAAGRGLQLLFYSVGIGQISSEVPQNLSASRPQDRQFILSSKKLLLSDSGFYLCAWSRRLVTDTQYFGPGTRLTVL.

The chain is built from TRBV5-4 and TRBJ2-5, with a possible D match to TRBD2 (6 bases). CDR3 length: 13 amino acids. V lost 4 bases, J lost 5 bases, and 12 bases lay in between. The germline CDR1 and CDR2 sequences are SGHNT and YYREEE (reference sequence). The CDR3, as DNA: TGTGCCAGCAGCCCGAGTCGGGGGGAGACCCAGTACTTC. It codes for CASSPSRGETQYF.

A few counts support this clone. The chain has TRBV30 and TRBJ1-2, with D hard to call. Germline V gene lookup returns CDR1 GTSNPN and CDR2 SVGIG (reference sequence). The length of the CDR3 is 14 residues. V lost 0 bases and J lost 3, with 11 bases in between. The CDR3 spells CAWSVRMDDYGYTF. CDR3 nucleotide sequence: TGTGCCTGGAGTGTAAGAATGGACGACTATGGCTACACCTTC.

V usage is TRBV7-9 and J usage is TRBJ2-3; no reliable D call. Deletions cut 2 bases from V and 8 bases from J, with 8 bases between. The CDR3 consists of 12 residues. Germline V gene lookup returns CDR1 SEHNR and CDR2 FQNEAQ (reference sequence). In DNA, the CDR3 is TGTGCCAGCAGCTTAACTACCGGTACGCAGTATTTT. Protein sequence: CASSLTTGTQYF. The full variable domain, with the rest looked up from reference TRBV7-9 and TRBJ2-3, is DTGVSQNPRHKITKRGQNVTFRCDPISEHNRLYWYRQTLGQGPEFLTYFQNEAQLEKSRLLSDRFSAERPKGSFSTLEIQRTEQGDSAMYLCASSLTTGTQYFGPGTRLTVL.

V is TRBV6-1 and J is TRBJ2-3; 10 positions match TRBD2. The trim removed 4 bases at V and 2 bases at J, leaving 6 bases unmatched. The germline CDR1 and CDR2 sequences are MNHNS and SASEGT. The CDR3 is 16 residues long. In nucleotides, the CDR3 is TGTGCCAGCAGTGGTATAGCGGGGGGCCTCACAGATACGCAGTATTTT. Translation gives CASSGIAGGLTDTQYF.

The V gene is TRBV6-1, the J gene TRBJ1-4; D gene uncertain. Germline V gives CDR1 MNHNS, CDR2 SASEGT. The CDR3 runs 15 residues. Trimming shortened V by 2 bases and J by 4 bases, and 11 bases separated the two germline ends. The DNA of the CDR3 is TGTGCCAGCAGTGAACCGGGTTTTTTTAATGAAAAACTGTTTTTT. It encodes CASSEPGFFNEKLFF.